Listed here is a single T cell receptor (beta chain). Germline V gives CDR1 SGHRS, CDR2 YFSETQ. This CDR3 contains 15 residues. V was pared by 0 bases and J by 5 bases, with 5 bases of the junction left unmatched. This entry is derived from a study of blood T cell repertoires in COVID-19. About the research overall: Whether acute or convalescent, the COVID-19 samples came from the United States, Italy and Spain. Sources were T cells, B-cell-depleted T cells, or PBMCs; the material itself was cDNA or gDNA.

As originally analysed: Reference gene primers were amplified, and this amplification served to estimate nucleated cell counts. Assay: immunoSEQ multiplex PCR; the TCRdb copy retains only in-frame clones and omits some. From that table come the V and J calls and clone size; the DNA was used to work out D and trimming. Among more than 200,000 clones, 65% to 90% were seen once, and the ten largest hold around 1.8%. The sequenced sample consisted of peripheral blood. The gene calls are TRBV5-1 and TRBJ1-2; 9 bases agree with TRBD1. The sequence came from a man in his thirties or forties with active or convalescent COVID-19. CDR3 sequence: CASSLEDRGGYGYTF. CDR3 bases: TGCGCCAGCAGCTTGGAAGACAGGGGGGGATATGGCTACACCTTC.